Detailed here is one TCR beta chain. Sequencing of TCR beta was carried out in blood CD8+ and CD4+ T cells. The authors reverse transcribed roughly 0.5 to 1 ug RNA with random hexamers. TCRdb processed the immunoSEQ multiplex PCR reads anew with MiXCR; each CDR3 protein has one entry. The data show fewer than 80,000 distinct CDR3 sequences, around 96% seen once. This sample is part of a study of CD8 T cells in Susac syndrome. With 1 base clipped from V and 6 bases from J, the junction kept 7 bases outside the gene matches. Looked up from germline, CDR1 is SQVTM and CDR2 is ANQGSEA. The CDR3 length is 16 residues.

The sequence was obtained from a human donor with multiple sclerosis. Sequenced input: CD8+ T cells from PBMCs. The J gene is TRBJ2-2, the V gene TRBV29-1; 11 positions match TRBD1. The CDR3 region is CSVEGGVGQGAGELFF. In DNA, the CDR3 is TGCAGCGTTGAAGGAGGAGTGGGACAGGGGGCCGGGGAGCTGTTTTTT.